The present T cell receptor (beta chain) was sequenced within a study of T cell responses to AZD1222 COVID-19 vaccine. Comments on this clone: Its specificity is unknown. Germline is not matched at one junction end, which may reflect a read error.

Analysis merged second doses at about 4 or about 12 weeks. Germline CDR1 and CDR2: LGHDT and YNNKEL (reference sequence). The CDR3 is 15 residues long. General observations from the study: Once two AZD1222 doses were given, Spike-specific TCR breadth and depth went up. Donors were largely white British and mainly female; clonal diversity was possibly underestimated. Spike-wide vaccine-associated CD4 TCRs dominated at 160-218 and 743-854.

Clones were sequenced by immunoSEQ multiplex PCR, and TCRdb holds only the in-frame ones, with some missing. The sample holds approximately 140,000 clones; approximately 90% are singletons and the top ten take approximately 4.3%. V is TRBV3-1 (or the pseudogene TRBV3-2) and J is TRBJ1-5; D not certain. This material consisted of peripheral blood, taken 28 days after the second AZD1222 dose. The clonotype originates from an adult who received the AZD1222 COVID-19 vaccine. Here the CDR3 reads CASSQSSDPDHPQHF. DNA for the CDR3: TGTGCCAGCAGCCAATCGAGCGACCCTGATCATCCCCAGCATTTT.